These T cell receptor beta chains were read from a single sample in a study of cytomegalovirus exposure and HLA in healthy donors. Some clones are missing from TCRdb's copy, which holds only in-frame ones; the method was immunoSEQ multiplex PCR. The repertoire includes about 130,000 clones, roughly four fifths of them detected once, and more than 0.9% sits in the top ten. Specimen: PBMCs. The receptors originated from a boy aged 5-17 years in good health and CMV-seronegative. The CDR3 runs from the conserved cysteine through the conserved F or W. The D gene is left open where the match is weak. Some rows mark clone size as missing; the rest say once, few, many or name a class of expanded clone.

V	D	length	J	size	CDR3	DNA
TRBV5-1	-	15	TRBJ1-1	-	CASSLKEGYGTEAFF	TGCGCCAGCAGCTTGAAAGAGGGTTACGGCACTGAAGCTTTCTTT
TRBV6-5	TRBD1	15	TRBJ2-1	-	CASRTRDRPYNEQFF	TGTGCCAGCAGGACCCGGGACAGGCCTTACAATGAGCAGTTCTTC
TRBV6-1	-	14	TRBJ1-5	-	CASMVGAGNQPQHF	TGTGCCAGCATGGTGGGGGCTGGCAATCAGCCCCAGCATTTT
TRBV25-1	-	14	TRBJ2-7	-	CASSESVAAYEQYF	TGTGCCAGCAGTGAATCTGTGGCAGCCTACGAGCAGTACTTC
TRBV5-6	TRBD2	14	TRBJ2-3	-	CASSLVTSEDTQYF	TGTGCCAGCAGCTTGGTAACTAGCGAAGATACGCAGTATTTT
TRBV6-4	TRBD2	16	TRBJ2-7	-	CASSERAGGISYEQYF	TGTGCCAGCAGTGAGAGGGCGGGAGGGATCTCCTACGAGCAGTACTTC
TRBV5-1	-	13	TRBJ2-2	once	CATQGQNTGELFF	TGCGCCACCCAGGGACAGAACACCGGGGAGCTGTTTTTT
TRBV5-1	TRBD1	15	TRBJ2-2	-	CASSSTGANTGELFF	TGCGCCAGCAGCTCAACAGGGGCGAACACCGGGGAGCTGTTTTTT
TRBV19	TRBD2	17	TRBJ2-1	-	CASSPSGTPKGYNEQFF	TGTGCCAGTAGTCCTAGCGGGACTCCCAAGGGATACAATGAGCAGTTCTTC
TRBV27	-	14	TRBJ2-3	-	CASVGRGDTDTQYF	TGTGCCAGCGTTGGGAGGGGGGACACAGATACGCAGTATTTT